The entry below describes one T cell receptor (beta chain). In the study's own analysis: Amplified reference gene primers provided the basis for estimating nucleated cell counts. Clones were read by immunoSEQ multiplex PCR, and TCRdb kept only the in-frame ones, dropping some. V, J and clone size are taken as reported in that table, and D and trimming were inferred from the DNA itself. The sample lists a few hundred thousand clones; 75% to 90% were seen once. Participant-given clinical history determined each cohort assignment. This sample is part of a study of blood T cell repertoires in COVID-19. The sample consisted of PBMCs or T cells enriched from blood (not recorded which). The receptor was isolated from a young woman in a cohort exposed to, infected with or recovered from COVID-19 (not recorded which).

Written as DNA, the CDR3 is TGTGCCAGCTCTTACGGGAGGAACGAGCAGTACTTC. It codes for CASSYGRNEQYF. The chain employs TRBV28 and TRBJ2-7, with 7 nucleotides matching TRBD2. Germline CDR1 MDHEN, CDR2 SYDVKM. This CDR3 is built from 12 residues. The V gene end was trimmed by 8 bases and the J gene end by 5 bases; junction bases not matched to a gene: 6. Together with reference TRBV28 and TRBJ2-7, the CDR3 gives the full variable domain: DVKVTQSSRYLVKRTGEKVFLECVQDMDHENMFWYRQDPGLGLRLIYFSYDVKMKEKGDIPEGYSVSREKKERFSLILESASTNQTSMYLCASSYGRNEQYFGPGTRLTVT.